The T cell receptor (beta chain) described here comes from a study of cytomegalovirus exposure and HLA in healthy donors. About the research overall: The Caucasian-associated ancestry cluster contained more than 75% of the approximately 420 genotyped donors.

The PCR employed 60 Vbeta primers together with 13 Jbeta primers. Only in-frame clones appear in the TCRdb table, and some are missing; sequencing was by immunoSEQ multiplex PCR. The sample lists some 90,000 clones, about three quarters occurring once. Study findings and constraints: A missense variant in DCLRE1C was later tied to TCR beta V- and J-gene trimming.

Per the germline V gene, CDR1 is MNHNS and CDR2 is SASEGT. The CDR3 runs 15 residues. After removal of 6 bases from V and 15 bases from J, the junction contained 17 bases not matched to a gene. Turning to this clone: What it binds is unknown.

The sample was PBMCs. The rearrangement links TRBV6-1 to TRBJ1-5, with 10 bases aligning to TRBD1. The TCR was taken from a male donor in good health and CMV-seropositive. The CDR3 region has the DNA TGTGCCAGCAGCGACCCCGACAGGGGGCCGCCCGGAGGGCATTTT. Protein: CASSDPDRGPPGGHF.